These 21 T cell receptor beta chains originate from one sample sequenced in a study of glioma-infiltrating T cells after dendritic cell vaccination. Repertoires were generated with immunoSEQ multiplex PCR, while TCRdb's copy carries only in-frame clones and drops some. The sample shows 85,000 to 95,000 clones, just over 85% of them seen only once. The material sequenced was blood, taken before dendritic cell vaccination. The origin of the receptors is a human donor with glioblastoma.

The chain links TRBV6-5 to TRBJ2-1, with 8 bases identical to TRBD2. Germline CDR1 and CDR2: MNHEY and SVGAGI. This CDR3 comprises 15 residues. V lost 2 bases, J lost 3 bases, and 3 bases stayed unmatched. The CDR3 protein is CASSYGGRHYNEQFF. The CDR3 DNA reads TGTGCCAGCAGTTACGGCGGGAGGCACTACAATGAGCAGTTCTTC.

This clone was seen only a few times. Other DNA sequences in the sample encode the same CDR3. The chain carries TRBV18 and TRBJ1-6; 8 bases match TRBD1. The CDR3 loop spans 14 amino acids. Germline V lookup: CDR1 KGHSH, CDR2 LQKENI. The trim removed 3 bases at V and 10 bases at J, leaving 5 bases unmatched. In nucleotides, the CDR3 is TGTGCCAGCTCACCGTTGGACAGGGACTCACCCCTCCACTTT. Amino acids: CASSPLDRDSPLHF.

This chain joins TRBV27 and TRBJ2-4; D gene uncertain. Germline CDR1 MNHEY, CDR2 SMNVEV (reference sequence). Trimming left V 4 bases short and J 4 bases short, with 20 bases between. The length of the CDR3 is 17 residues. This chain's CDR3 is CASSSTLGLLEKNIQYF. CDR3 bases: TGTGCCAGCAGTTCCACTCTGGGCCTACTTGAGAAAAACATTCAGTACTTC.

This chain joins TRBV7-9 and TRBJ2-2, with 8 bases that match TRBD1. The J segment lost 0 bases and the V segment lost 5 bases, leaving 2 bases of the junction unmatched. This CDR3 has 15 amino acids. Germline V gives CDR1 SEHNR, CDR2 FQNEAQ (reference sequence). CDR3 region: CASSGQGTNTGELFF. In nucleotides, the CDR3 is TGTGCCAGCAGCGGACAGGGAACGAACACCGGGGAGCTGTTTTTT.

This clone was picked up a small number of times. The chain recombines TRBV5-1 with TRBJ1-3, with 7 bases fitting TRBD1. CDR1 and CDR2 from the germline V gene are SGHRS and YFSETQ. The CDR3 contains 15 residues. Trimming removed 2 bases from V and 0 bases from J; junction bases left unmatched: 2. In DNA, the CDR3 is TGCGCCAGCAGCTTCGGGACAGACTCTGGAAACACCATATATTTT. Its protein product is CASSFGTDSGNTIYF.

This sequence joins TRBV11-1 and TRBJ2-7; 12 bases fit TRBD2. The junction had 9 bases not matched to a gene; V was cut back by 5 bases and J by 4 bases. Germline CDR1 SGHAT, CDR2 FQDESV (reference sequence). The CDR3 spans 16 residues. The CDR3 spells CASSPRLAGEVYEQYF. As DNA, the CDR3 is TGTGCCAGCAGCCCCCGACTAGCGGGAGAGGTTTACGAGCAGTACTTC.

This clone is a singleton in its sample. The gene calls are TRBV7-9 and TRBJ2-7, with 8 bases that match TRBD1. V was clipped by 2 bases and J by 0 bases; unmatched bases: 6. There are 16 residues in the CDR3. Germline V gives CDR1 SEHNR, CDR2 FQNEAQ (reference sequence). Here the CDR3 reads CASSLYGQGSSYEQYF. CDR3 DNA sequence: TGTGCCAGCAGCTTATATGGACAGGGCAGCTCCTACGAGCAGTACTTC. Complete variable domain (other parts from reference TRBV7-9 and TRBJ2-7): DTGVSQNPRHKITKRGQNVTFRCDPISEHNRLYWYRQTLGQGPEFLTYFQNEAQLEKSRLLSDRFSAERPKGSFSTLEIQRTEQGDSAMYLCASSLYGQGSSYEQYFGPGTRLTVT.

CDR3 sequence: CASSGGGQSYEQYF. The CDR3 coding sequence is TGTGCCAGCAGTGGGGGTGGACAGTCCTACGAGCAGTACTTC. The chain is built from TRBV6-1 and TRBJ2-7; possible D gene TRBD1, 6 bases. Per the germline V gene, CDR1 is MNHNS and CDR2 is SASEGT. The germline V and J ends were trimmed by 4 bases and 1 base, with 11 bases remaining between them. The CDR3 is 14 residues long.

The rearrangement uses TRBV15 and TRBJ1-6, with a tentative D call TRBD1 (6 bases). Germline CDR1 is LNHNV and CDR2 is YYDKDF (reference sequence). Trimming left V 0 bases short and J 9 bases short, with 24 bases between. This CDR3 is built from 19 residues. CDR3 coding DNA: TGTGCCACCAGCAGAGAGCTTCACAGGGTTGTTTCTCGTGGTTCACCCCTCCACTTT. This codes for CATSRELHRVVSRGSPLHF. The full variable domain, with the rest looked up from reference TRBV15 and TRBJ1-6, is DAMVIQNPRYQVTQFGKPVTLSCSQTLNHNVMYWYQQKSSQAPKLLFHYYDKDFNNEADTPDNFQSRRPNTSFCFLDIRSPGLGDTAMYLCATSRELHRVVSRGSPLHFGNGTRLTVT.

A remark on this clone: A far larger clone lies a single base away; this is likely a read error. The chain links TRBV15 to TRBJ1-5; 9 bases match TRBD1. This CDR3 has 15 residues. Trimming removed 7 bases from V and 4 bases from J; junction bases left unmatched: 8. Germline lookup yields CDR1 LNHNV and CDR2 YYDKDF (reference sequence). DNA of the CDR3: TGTGCCACCACTTGGGACAGGGAGCTAAATCAGCCCCAGCATTTT. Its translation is CATTWDRELNQPQHF.

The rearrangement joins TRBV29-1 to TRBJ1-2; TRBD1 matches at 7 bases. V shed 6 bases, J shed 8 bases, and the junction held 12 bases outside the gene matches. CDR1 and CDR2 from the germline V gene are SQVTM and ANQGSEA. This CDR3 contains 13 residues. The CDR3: CSVHQGGSLGYTF. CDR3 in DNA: TGCAGCGTCCACCAGGGGGGCTCCCTCGGCTACACCTTC.

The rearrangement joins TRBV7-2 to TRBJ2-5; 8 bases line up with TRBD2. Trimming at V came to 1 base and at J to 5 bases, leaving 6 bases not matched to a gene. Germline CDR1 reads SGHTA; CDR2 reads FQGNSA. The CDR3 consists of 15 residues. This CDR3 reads CASSLGGGSDETQYF. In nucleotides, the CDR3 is TGTGCCAGCAGCTTAGGCGGGGGGTCCGATGAGACCCAGTACTTC.

The CDR3 DNA follows: TGTGCCAGCAGCCAACCCGGGACAGCCAGTACCTACGAGCAGTACTTC. This encodes CASSQPGTASTYEQYF. The genes are TRBV7-2 and TRBJ2-7, with 7 bases lining up with TRBD1. The CDR3 contains 16 residues. The germline CDR1 and CDR2 sequences are SGHTA and FQGNSA. The V and J ends lost 5 bases and 2 bases, in that order; junction bases with no gene match: 12.

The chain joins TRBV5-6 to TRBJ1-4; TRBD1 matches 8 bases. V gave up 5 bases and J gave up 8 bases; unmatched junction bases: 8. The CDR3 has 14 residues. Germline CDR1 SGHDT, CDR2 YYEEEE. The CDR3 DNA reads TGTGCCAGCAGTCTGGGACAGGTGGGGGAAAAACTGTTTTTT. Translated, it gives CASSLGQVGEKLFF.

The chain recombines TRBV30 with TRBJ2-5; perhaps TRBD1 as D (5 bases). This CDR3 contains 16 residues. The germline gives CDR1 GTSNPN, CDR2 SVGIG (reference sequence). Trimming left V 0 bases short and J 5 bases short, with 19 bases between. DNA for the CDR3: TGTGCCTGGAGTGTACTCCGGGCAGGGTCAGGGGAGACCCAGTACTTC. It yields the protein CAWSVLRAGSGETQYF.

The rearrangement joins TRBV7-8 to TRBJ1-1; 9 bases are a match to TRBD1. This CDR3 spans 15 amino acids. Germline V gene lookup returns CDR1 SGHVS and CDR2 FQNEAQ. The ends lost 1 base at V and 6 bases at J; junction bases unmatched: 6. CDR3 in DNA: TGTGCCAGCAGCTTAGTTCCGGGACAGGGCTCTGAAGCTTTCTTT. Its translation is CASSLVPGQGSEAFF.

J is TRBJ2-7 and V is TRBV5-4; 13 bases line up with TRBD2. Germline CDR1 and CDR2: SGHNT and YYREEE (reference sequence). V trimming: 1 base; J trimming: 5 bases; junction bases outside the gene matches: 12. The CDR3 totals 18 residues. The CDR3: CASSLKGTSGTLWDEQYF. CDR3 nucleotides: TGTGCCAGCAGCTTGAAGGGGACTAGCGGGACCCTCTGGGACGAGCAGTACTTC. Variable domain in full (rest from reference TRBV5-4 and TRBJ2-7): ETGVTQSPTHLIKTRGQQVTLRCSSQSGHNTVSWYQQALGQGPQFIFQYYREEENGRGNFPPRFSGLQFPNYSSELNVNALELDDSALYLCASSLKGTSGTLWDEQYFGPGTRLTVT.

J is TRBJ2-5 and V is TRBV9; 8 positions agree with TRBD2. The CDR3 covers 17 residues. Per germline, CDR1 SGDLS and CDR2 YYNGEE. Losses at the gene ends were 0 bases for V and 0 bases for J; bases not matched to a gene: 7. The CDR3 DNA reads TGTGCCAGCAGCGTAGTGAGAGCGGGGGAGTACCAAGAGACCCAGTACTTC. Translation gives CASSVVRAGEYQETQYF.

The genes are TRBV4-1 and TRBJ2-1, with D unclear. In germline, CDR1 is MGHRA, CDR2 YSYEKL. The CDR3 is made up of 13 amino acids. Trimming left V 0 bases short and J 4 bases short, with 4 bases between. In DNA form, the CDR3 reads TGCGCCAGCAGCCAAGACGCGTACAATGAGCAGTTCTTC. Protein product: CASSQDAYNEQFF.

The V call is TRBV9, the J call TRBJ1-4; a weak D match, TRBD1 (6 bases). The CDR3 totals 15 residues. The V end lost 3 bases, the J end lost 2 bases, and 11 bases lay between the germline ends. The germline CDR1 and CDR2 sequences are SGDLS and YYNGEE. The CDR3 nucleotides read TGTGCCAGCAGCGCGGTAACAGGGACTAATGAAAAACTGTTTTTT. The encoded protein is CASSAVTGTNEKLFF.

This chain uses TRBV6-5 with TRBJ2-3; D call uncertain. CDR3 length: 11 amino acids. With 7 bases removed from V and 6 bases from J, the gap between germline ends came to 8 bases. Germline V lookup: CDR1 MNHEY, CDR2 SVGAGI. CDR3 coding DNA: TGTGCCAGCACCTACGTGGATACGCAGTATTTT. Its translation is CASTYVDTQYF.